Reported below is one TCR beta chain. The CDR3 is made up of 17 amino acids. V shed 0 bases and J shed 0 bases, with 14 bases lying between them. Per germline, CDR1 SGDLS and CDR2 YYNGEE. The data stem from a study of blood T cell repertoires in COVID-19. Across the whole study: Sites across the United States, Italy and Spain contributed samples from acute and convalescent COVID-19. PBMCs, B-cell-depleted T cells, or T cells provided the cDNA or gDNA that made up the material.

Per the study methods: Amplifying reference gene primers gave estimates of nucleated cell counts. The repertoire was sequenced with immunoSEQ multiplex PCR; TCRdb's copy has only in-frame clones and lacks some. That table furnishes V, J and clone size, whereas the DNA furnished D and trimming. The table records a few hundred thousand clones, 70% to 90% of them present only once. Everyone who took part was about 18 to 89 years old, and they came from about 25 US areas. Material for sequencing was PBMCs or T cells enriched from blood (not recorded which). This clonotype originated in a woman aged 45 to 65 who had recovered from COVID-19. V is TRBV9 and J is TRBJ2-3; maybe TRBD1 (6 bases). The CDR3 DNA reads TGTGCCAGCAGCGTAGATGACAGGAGGACTAGCACAGATACGCAGTATTTT. It is translated as CASSVDDRRTSTDTQYF. Full variable domain (rest looked up from reference TRBV9 and TRBJ2-3): DSGVTQTPKHLITATGQRVTLRCSPRSGDLSVYWYQQSLDQGLQFLIQYYNGEERAKGNILERFSAQQFPDLHSELNLSSLELGDSALYFCASSVDDRRTSTDTQYFGPGTRLTVL.